This is a list of T cell receptor beta chains from one sample in a study of OX40 agonist ivuxolimab in advanced cancers. The table came from immunoSEQ multiplex PCR; TCRdb's copy has only in-frame clones and leaves some out. Here the sample spans fewer than 20,000 clones, 80% to 90% being singletons. The sequences come from CD4+ or CD8+ T cells sorted from blood, collected in a trial of the OX40 agonist ivuxolimab. The receptors originated from an adult with an advanced solid tumor such as melanoma, head and neck, liver or kidney cancer. Both conserved end residues are part of each CDR3. D genes are given only for firm matches. Size is omitted from some rows. Given values are once, few, many or a class for expanded clones.

V	D	size	J	CDR3	DNA
TRBV15	-	-	TRBJ1-6	CATSRDSANSPLHF	TGTGCCACCAGCAGAGACAGCGCTAATTCACCCCTCCACTTT
TRBV9	-	-	TRBJ2-2	CASSVDSHTGELFF	TGTGCCAGCAGCGTAGATAGTCACACCGGGGAGCTGTTTTTT
TRBV28	-	-	TRBJ2-1	CASNEANEQFF	TGTGCCAGCAATGAGGCGAATGAGCAGTTCTTC
TRBV6-5	TRBD1	-	TRBJ1-1	CASRADRGSREAFF	TGTGCCAGCAGAGCGGACAGGGGTTCGAGAGAAGCTTTCTTT
TRBV7-9	-	-	TRBJ1-1	CASSLGANTEAFF	TGTGCCAGCAGCTTAGGGGCGAACACTGAAGCTTTCTTT
TRBV10-3	-	-	TRBJ1-2	CAISGQSYGYTF	TGTGCCATCAGTGGACAGTCCTATGGCTACACCTTC
TRBV12-5	TRBD1	-	TRBJ1-1	CASGLTIRQGTNTEAFF	TGTGCTAGTGGTTTGACCATACGACAGGGCACGAACACTGAAGCTTTCTTT
TRBV4-3	-	-	TRBJ1-1	CASSPTGSGLNTEAFF	TGCGCCAGCAGCCCAACAGGGTCAGGGCTGAACACTGAAGCTTTCTTT
TRBV10-3	TRBD1	-	TRBJ2-5	CAISERVVSGQGETQYF	TGTGCCATCAGTGAGCGTGTGGTTAGTGGACAGGGGGAGACCCAGTACTTC
TRBV11-1	-	-	TRBJ2-5	CASSTPGAAETQYF	TGTGCCAGCAGCACCCCCGGGGCGGCAGAGACCCAGTACTTC
TRBV11-1	-	-	TRBJ2-1	CASSLSGGTDNEQFF	TGTGCCAGCAGCCTATCGGGCGGGACAGACAATGAGCAGTTCTTC
TRBV10-3	-	-	TRBJ2-5	CAIKESAGQETQYF	TGTGCCATCAAAGAGTCGGCGGGGCAAGAGACCCAGTACTTC
TRBV28	TRBD1	-	TRBJ2-7	CASTSFDRVLIEQYF	TGTGCCAGCACCTCATTCGACAGGGTCCTTATCGAGCAGTACTTC
TRBV10-1	-	-	TRBJ2-7	CASSPDTSTYEQYF	TGCGCCAGCAGTCCGGACACCTCAACCTACGAGCAGTACTTC
TRBV30	TRBD1	-	TRBJ2-7	CAGDRVPYEQYF	TGTGCTGGGGACAGGGTCCCTTACGAGCAGTACTTC
TRBV4-2	TRBD1	-	TRBJ1-2	CASSQDGDRTVGGYTF	TGTGCCAGCAGCCAAGATGGGGACAGGACTGTCGGCGGCTACACCTTC
TRBV6-1	-	-	TRBJ2-2	CASTGRVGTGELFF	TGTGCCAGCACGGGCAGGGTCGGCACCGGGGAGCTGTTTTTT
TRBV18	-	large	TRBJ1-2	CASSPRQVSGYGYTF	TGTGCCAGCTCACCAAGACAGGTTTCTGGCTATGGCTACACCTTC
TRBV7-9	-	-	TRBJ2-3	CASSGDRASGTDTQYF	TGTGCCAGCAGCGGGGACCGAGCTAGCGGCACAGATACGCAGTATTTT
TRBV15	TRBD2	-	TRBJ2-3	CATSSIFLAGGSTDTQYF	TGTGCCACCAGCAGTATTTTTCTAGCGGGAGGGAGCACAGATACGCAGTATTTT
TRBV10-3	TRBD2	-	TRBJ2-5	CATGTSGNTETQYF	TGTGCCACCGGGACTAGCGGGAATACAGAGACCCAGTACTTC
TRBV11-2	TRBD2	-	TRBJ2-7	CASSRGAGPYEQYF	TGTGCCAGCAGCCGGGGAGCGGGACCCTACGAGCAGTACTTC
TRBV20-1	-	-	TRBJ2-1	CSASAPNEQFF	TGCAGTGCTAGTGCCCCAAATGAGCAGTTCTTC
TRBV7-9	-	-	TRBJ1-2	CASSLAQGGGYTF	TGTGCCAGCAGCTTAGCACAGGGAGGCGGCTACACCTTC
TRBV5-4	TRBD1	-	TRBJ1-2	CASSLGTGSYGYTF	TGTGCCAGCAGCTTGGGGACAGGGTCTTATGGCTACACCTTC
TRBV9	-	-	TRBJ2-1	CASSARETNIYNEQFF	TGTGCCAGCAGCGCTAGGGAGACTAATATCTACAATGAGCAGTTCTTC
TRBV4-3	-	-	TRBJ1-2	CASSQEGGYGYTF	TGCGCCAGCAGCCAAGAGGGCGGCTATGGCTACACCTTC
TRBV21-1	-	-	TRBJ2-3	CASSKGRVREGASTDTQYF	TGTGCCAGCAGCAAAGGGCGGGTCAGGGAAGGGGCTTCCACAGATACGCAGTATTTT
TRBV7-9	TRBD2	-	TRBJ2-1	CASSERGTSGSSYNEQFF	TGTGCCAGCAGCGAAAGAGGGACTAGCGGGAGCTCCTACAATGAGCAGTTCTTC
TRBV7-8	TRBD1	-	TRBJ1-2	CASSSLSDIGGLYTF	TGTGCCAGCAGCTCGCTCTCCGATATAGGGGGCCTTTACACCTTC
TRBV6-5	-	-	TRBJ2-7	CASNNRFSSYEQYF	TGTGCCAGCAATAACAGGTTTAGCTCCTACGAGCAGTACTTC
TRBV5-1	-	-	TRBJ2-1	CASSRPPPGSYNEQFF	TGCGCCAGCAGCCGTCCCCCACCGGGGTCCTACAATGAGCAGTTCTTC
TRBV29-1	-	-	TRBJ2-2	CSVEPDNLGELFF	TGCAGCGTTGAGCCAGACAACCTGGGGGAGCTGTTTTTT
TRBV5-1	TRBD2	-	TRBJ2-4	CASSLGLAGGPQNIQYF	TGCGCCAGCAGCTTGGGGCTAGCGGGAGGGCCTCAAAACATTCAGTACTTC
TRBV6-6	-	-	TRBJ2-1	CASRTMVFGYNEQFF	TGTGCCAGCAGGACGATGGTGTTCGGCTACAATGAGCAGTTCTTC
TRBV2	TRBD2	-	TRBJ2-3	CASREREGRDTQYF	TGTGCCAGCAGAGAGCGGGAGGGCCGAGATACGCAGTATTTT
TRBV7-9	-	-	TRBJ2-7	CASSLDLAGFDYEQYF	TGTGCCAGCAGCTTAGATCTGGCAGGGTTCGACTACGAGCAGTACTTC
TRBV28	-	-	TRBJ2-5	CASTTLDRDQETQYF	TGTGCCAGCACCACCCTCGACAGAGACCAAGAGACCCAGTACTTC
TRBV5-1	TRBD1	-	TRBJ2-1	CASSGLGQFNNEQFF	TGCGCCAGCAGCGGCCTGGGACAGTTCAACAATGAGCAGTTCTTC
TRBV7-2	-	once	TRBJ2-1	CASSPTKLVNEQFF	TGTGCCAGCAGCCCGACTAAGTTAGTGAATGAGCAGTTCTTC
TRBV7-9	TRBD2	once	TRBJ2-1	CASSLLAGGSYNEQFF	TGTGCCAGCAGCTTACTAGCGGGGGGCTCCTACAATGAGCAGTTCTTC
TRBV9	-	-	TRBJ2-3	CASSVRGSVTDTQYF	TGTGCCAGCAGCGTAAGGGGGAGTGTGACAGATACGCAGTATTTT
TRBV2	-	-	TRBJ2-3	CASSDGWQGSADTQYF	TGTGCCAGCAGTGATGGGTGGCAGGGAAGTGCGGATACGCAGTATTTT
TRBV2	-	-	TRBJ1-1	CASSDSGANTEAFF	TGTGCCAGCAGTGATTCAGGTGCCAACACTGAAGCTTTCTTT